The 6 T cell receptor beta chains given below trace back to one sample, sequenced in a study of shared clonotypes between healthy human individuals. Sequencing used immunoSEQ multiplex PCR; TCRdb keeps in-frame clones, though not all of them. The sample gives some 900,000 clones, 70% to 85% of which show up once; over 1.3% is in the top ten. Sample: memory CD4+ T cells sorted from blood. Subset noted: CD45RA-negative fraction. The receptors shown here come from a man between 18 and 35 years old in good health.

This clone was detected only a few times. This chain joins TRBV7-9 and TRBJ1-2, with TRBD1 matching over 7 bases. Trimming cost V 5 bases and J 5 bases; bases outside gene matches: 11. Germline-derived CDR1 and CDR2 are SEHNR and FQNEAQ (reference sequence). The CDR3 is 15 amino acids. This CDR3 is CASSHLLQGEYGYTF. The CDR3 nucleotides are TGTGCCAGCAGCCATCTACTCCAGGGGGAATATGGCTACACCTTC.

The chain carries TRBV5-1 and TRBJ1-6, with 8 bases identical to TRBD1. With V trimmed by 5 bases and J by 14 bases, 12 bases remained unmatched. Per the germline V gene, CDR1 is SGHRS and CDR2 is YFSETQ. This CDR3 is built from 14 residues. CDR3 residues: CASRQTGEGMALHF. The CDR3, as DNA: TGCGCCAGCAGACAGACAGGGGAGGGTATGGCCCTCCACTTT.

The gene calls are TRBV7-2 and TRBJ1-4, with D maybe TRBD1 (5 bases). The CDR3 extends over 16 amino acids. Per germline, CDR1 SGHTA and CDR2 FQGNSA. V was trimmed by 4 bases and J by 3 bases, leaving 15 bases between them. CDR3 sequence reads: CASSSQPPGSNEKLFF. The CDR3 coding sequence is TGTGCCAGCAGCTCCCAACCTCCAGGGTCTAATGAAAAACTGTTTTTT.

This clone was seen once. This chain joins TRBV6-1 and TRBJ2-7; 7 bases match TRBD2. Germline CDR1 MNHNS, CDR2 SASEGT. The CDR3 extends over 14 amino acids. J lost 2 bases, V lost 3 bases, and 4 bases had no gene match. CDR3 DNA sequence: TGTGCCAGCAGTGATTGGGGGAGGGCCTACGAGCAGTACTTC. Translated, it gives CASSDWGRAYEQYF.

This clone was seen a few times. This chain links TRBV5-1 with TRBJ2-2; 9 bases line up with TRBD1. V was clipped by 0 bases and J by 4 bases; unmatched bases: 10. This CDR3 region has 18 residues. Germline assignment: CDR1 SGHRS and CDR2 YFSETQ. The chain's CDR3 is CASSLVLGGDRATGELFF. CDR3 bases: TGCGCCAGCAGCTTGGTTCTTGGCGGGGACAGGGCCACCGGGGAGCTGTTTTTT.

The chain couples TRBV4-1 to TRBJ2-3; 11 bases align to TRBD1. The CDR3 has 15 amino acids. Germline CDR1 reads MGHRA; CDR2 reads YSYEKL. J was trimmed by 1 base and V by 5 bases; bases with no gene match: 2. The CDR3 loop is CASSGTGGRTDTQYF. Here the CDR3 DNA reads TGCGCCAGCAGCGGGACAGGGGGTCGCACAGATACGCAGTATTTT.